This paragraph reports one TCR beta chain. Its specificity is not known. They built TCR cDNA with 5'RACE template switching, a step that put in a universal primer site and UMIs. MiXCR, applied by TCRdb to the 5' RACE reads, yields one record per CDR3 protein. The table includes 450,000 to 550,000 distinct CDR3 sequences, roughly a fifth detected once. This sample stems from a study of T cells after yellow fever vaccination. Study summary: Those fractions that held only low numbers of cells were prepared using the SMART-Seq v4 Ultra Low Input RNA kit.

The length of the CDR3 is 17 residues. Findings and caveats of the study: Clonotypes shared by both compartments, CD4 and CD8, made up a small share. The secondary response was weaker but peaked faster, day 5 versus 15.

Sequenced here: PBMCs, sampled less than 25 days after the first yellow fever vaccination. V usage is TRBV21-1 and J usage is TRBJ2-5; the D call in the table, TRBD1, was not verified against the DNA. TRBV21-1 is deemed a pseudogene. The receptor was isolated from a man between 18 and 35 years old who received the YFV17D yellow fever vaccine. The CDR3 loop reads CASTPSTYPGTQETQYF. The DNA of the CDR3 is TGTGCCAGCACCCCTTCGACTTATCCAGGGACCCAAGAGACCCAGTACTTC.